Below, one T cell receptor beta chain is given with its context. Its antigen remains unidentified. This sample is drawn from a study of CXCR3-negative and CXCR3-positive naive CD8 T cells. Study-level points and caveats: TCR strength was inferred from TRB CDR3 properties, while surface CD5 was comparable between naive subsets. More hydrophobic TRB CDR3s were found in CXCR3-positive naive cells than in CXCR3-negative naive cells. The study found comparably high diversity in both naive subsets and much lower diversity in memory CD8+ cells.

Through 5' RACE with UMI labels, the TRB cDNA libraries were prepared. TCRdb re-called the 5' RACE reads; every CDR3 protein appears as one record, without DNA. In total, the table holds 70,000 to 95,000 distinct CDR3 sequences. Naivety in CD8+ T cells corresponded to a CD45RO-CCR7+CD27+CD95- phenotype. The CDR3 length is 14 residues. Per the germline V gene, CDR1 is SQVTM and CDR2 is ANQGSEA. This TCR derives from a human donor in good health. Some clones in this sample may be carry-over from other donors' samples. This chain connects TRBV29-1 to TRBJ2-7; without DNA, the TCRdb call of TRBD1 cannot be checked. The material sequenced was naive CXCR3- CD8+ T cells from blood. Sample subset: CD45RO-CCR7+CD27+CD95- naive CD8+ T cells lacking CXCR3 (TNR3-). This CDR3 reads CSVAPGTGPNEQYF.